This TCR beta chain was recovered during a study of CD8 T cells in ankylosing spondylitis. There are 14 residues in the CDR3. Trimming stripped 0 bases from V and 9 bases from J, with 12 bases between. Germline V CDR1 and CDR2: LGHNA, YNFKEQ. Findings and caveats of the study: One TCR beta motif, made up of roughly 8 highly homologous variants, appeared characteristic of ankylosing spondylitis blood.

For this clonotype: What it binds is not known.

A single record per CDR3 protein comes from TCRdb applying MiXCR to the 5' RACE reads. This sample yields under 250,000 distinct CDR3 sequences, of which 30% to 35% are seen a single time; about 4% belongs to the top ten. The material sequenced was blood, either unsorted or a sorted T cell fraction (not recorded which). The chain employs TRBV4-2 and TRBJ2-1; D is possibly TRBD2 (6 bases). The TCR sequence derives from a male donor with ankylosing spondylitis or in good health (not recorded which). The CDR3 region has the DNA TGTGCCAGCAGCCAAGAACGGGAGTTTGGTGAGCAGTTCTTC. Translating gives CASSQEREFGEQFF.